A single sample gave rise to the 3 T cell receptor beta chains below, sequenced in a study of CD4 T cell repertoires in COVID-19. The protocol was immunoSEQ multiplex PCR, while the TCRdb copy is restricted to in-frame clones and leaves out a portion. Of approximately 79,000 clones detected, around four fifths appear once; the ten largest clones hold about 0.58%. This specimen was CD4+ T cells from peripheral blood, taken after recovery from COVID-19. The origin of the receptors is a human donor who had COVID-19.

This chain connects TRBV7-8 to TRBJ2-7; D perhaps matches TRBD1 (6 bases). Germline assignment: CDR1 SGHVS and CDR2 FQNEAQ. The CDR3 has 14 residues. The V end was cut by 3 bases, the J end by 3 bases, with 12 bases between. In DNA, the CDR3 is TGTGCCAGCAGCTTCGAGGGACACCTCTACGAGCAGTACTTC. Residues: CASSFEGHLYEQYF.

The chain employs TRBV18 and TRBJ1-2; tentative D call: TRBD1 (5 bases). Germline CDR1 KGHSH, CDR2 LQKENI. The ends were cut back, 6 bases at V and 5 bases at J, with 25 bases in the middle. The CDR3 runs 17 residues. The CDR3 protein is CASSPSPRRGSWYGYTF. CDR3 nucleotide sequence: TGTGCCAGCTCCCCAAGCCCCAGGCGGGGGTCATGGTATGGCTACACCTTC. Using reference TRBV18 and TRBJ1-2 for the parts outside the CDR3, the full variable domain is NAGVMQNPRHLVRRRGQEARLRCSPMKGHSHVYWYRQLPEEGLKFMVYLQKENIIDESGMPKERFSAEFPKEGPSILRIQQVVRGDSAAYFCASSPSPRRGSWYGYTFGSGTRLTVV.

The chain carries TRBV11-3 and TRBJ2-2; the D is unclear. CDR3 size: 13 residues. In germline, CDR1 is SGHNT, CDR2 YENEEA. V shed 5 bases and J shed 4 bases, with 8 bases lying between them. The CDR3 here is CASSPGPTGELFF. For the CDR3, the DNA is TGTGCCAGCAGCCCAGGCCCCACCGGGGAGCTGTTTTTT.